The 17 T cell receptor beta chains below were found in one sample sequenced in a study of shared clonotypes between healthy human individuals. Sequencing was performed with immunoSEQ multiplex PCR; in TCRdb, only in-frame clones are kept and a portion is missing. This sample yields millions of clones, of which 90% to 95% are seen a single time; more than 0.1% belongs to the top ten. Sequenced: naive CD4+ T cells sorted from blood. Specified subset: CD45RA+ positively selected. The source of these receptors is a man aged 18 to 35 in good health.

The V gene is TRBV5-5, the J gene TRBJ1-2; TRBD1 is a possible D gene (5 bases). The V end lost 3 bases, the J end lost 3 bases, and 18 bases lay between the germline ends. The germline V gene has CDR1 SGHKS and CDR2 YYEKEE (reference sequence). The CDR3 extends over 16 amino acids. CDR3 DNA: TGTGCCAGCAGCTCCCCAGGGACGACTCTTGACTATGGCTACACCTTC. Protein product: CASSSPGTTLDYGYTF. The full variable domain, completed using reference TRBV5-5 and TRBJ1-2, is DAGVTQSPTHLIKTRGQQVTLRCSPISGHKSVSWYQQVLGQGPQFIFQYYEKEERGRGNFPDRFSARQFPNYSSELNVNALLLGDSALYLCASSSPGTTLDYGYTFGSGTRLTVV.

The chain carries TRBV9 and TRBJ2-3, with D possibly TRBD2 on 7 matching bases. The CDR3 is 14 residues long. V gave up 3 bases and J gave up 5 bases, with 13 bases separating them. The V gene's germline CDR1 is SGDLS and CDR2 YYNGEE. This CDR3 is CASSAQGGGDTQYF. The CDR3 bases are TGTGCCAGCAGCGCCCAGGGAGGGGGAGATACGCAGTATTTT. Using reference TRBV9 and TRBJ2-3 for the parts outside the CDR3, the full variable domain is DSGVTQTPKHLITATGQRVTLRCSPRSGDLSVYWYQQSLDQGLQFLIQYYNGEERAKGNILERFSAQQFPDLHSELNLSSLELGDSALYFCASSAQGGGDTQYFGPGTRLTVL.

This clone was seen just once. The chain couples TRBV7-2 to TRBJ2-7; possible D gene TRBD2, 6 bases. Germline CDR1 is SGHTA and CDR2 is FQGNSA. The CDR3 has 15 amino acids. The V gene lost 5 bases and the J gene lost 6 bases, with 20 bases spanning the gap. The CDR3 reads CASSPVTGVMGEQYF. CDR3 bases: TGTGCCAGCAGCCCCGTCACGGGAGTGATGGGCGAGCAGTACTTC.

CDR3 loop: CASSKTGLNGGYTF. The DNA of the CDR3 is TGTGCCAGCAGTAAGACAGGGTTAAACGGCGGCTACACCTTC. The chain recombines TRBV11-2 with TRBJ1-2; 7 bases are shared with TRBD1. V lost 6 bases and J lost 8; bases outside the gene matches: 12. There are 14 residues in the CDR3. The V gene's germline CDR1 is SGHAT and CDR2 FQNNGV. The full variable domain, its missing parts supplied by reference TRBV11-2 and TRBJ1-2, is EAGVAQSPRYKIIEKRQSVAFWCNPISGHATLYWYQQILGQGPKLLIQFQNNGVVDDSQLPKDRFSAERLKGVDSTLKIQPAKLEDSAVYLCASSKTGLNGGYTFGSGTRLTVV.

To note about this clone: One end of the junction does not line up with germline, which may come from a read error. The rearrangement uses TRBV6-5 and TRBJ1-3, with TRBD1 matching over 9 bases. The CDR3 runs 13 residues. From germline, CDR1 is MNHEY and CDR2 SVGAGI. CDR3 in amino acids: CASSRGTGRGPPF. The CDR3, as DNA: TGTGCCAGCAGTAGAGGGACAGGGAGGGGCCCCCCTTTT.

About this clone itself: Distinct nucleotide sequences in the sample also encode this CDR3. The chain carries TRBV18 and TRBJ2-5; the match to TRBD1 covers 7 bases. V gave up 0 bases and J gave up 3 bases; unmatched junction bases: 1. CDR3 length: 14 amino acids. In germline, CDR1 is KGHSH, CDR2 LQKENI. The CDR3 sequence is CASSPPTGEETQYF. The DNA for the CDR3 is TGTGCCAGCTCACCACCTACAGGGGAAGAGACCCAGTACTTC. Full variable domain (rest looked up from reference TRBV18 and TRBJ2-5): NAGVMQNPRHLVRRRGQEARLRCSPMKGHSHVYWYRQLPEEGLKFMVYLQKENIIDESGMPKERFSAEFPKEGPSILRIQQVVRGDSAAYFCASSPPTGEETQYFGPGTRLLVL.

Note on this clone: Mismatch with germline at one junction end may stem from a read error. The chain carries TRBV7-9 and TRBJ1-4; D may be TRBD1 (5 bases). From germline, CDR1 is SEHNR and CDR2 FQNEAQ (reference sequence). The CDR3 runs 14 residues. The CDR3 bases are TGTGCCAGCAGCATAGCCGGGGGGAGTGAAAAACTGTTTTTT. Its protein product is CASSIAGGSEKLFF.

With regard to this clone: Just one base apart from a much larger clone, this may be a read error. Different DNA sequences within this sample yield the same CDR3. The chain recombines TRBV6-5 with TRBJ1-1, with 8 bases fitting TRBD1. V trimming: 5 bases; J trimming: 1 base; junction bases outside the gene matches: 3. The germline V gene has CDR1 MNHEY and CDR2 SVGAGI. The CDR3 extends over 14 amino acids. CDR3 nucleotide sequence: TGTGCCAGCAGTCCAGGACAGGGGAACACTGAAGCTTTCTTT. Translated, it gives CASSPGQGNTEAFF.

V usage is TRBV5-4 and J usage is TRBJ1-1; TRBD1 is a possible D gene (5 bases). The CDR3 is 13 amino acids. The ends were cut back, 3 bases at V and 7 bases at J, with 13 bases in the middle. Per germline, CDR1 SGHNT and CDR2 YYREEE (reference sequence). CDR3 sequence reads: CASSSTTRDEAFF. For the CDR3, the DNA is TGTGCCAGCAGCTCCACGACCAGGGATGAAGCTTTCTTT.

CDR3 sequence reads: CASSSARGPDTQYF. The CDR3 region has the DNA TGTGCCAGCTCTAGCGCAAGGGGCCCAGATACGCAGTATTTT. The genes are TRBV25-1 and TRBJ2-3; TRBD2 is a possible D gene (6 bases). V shed 8 bases and J shed 4 bases, with 16 bases lying between them. Germline V gene lookup returns CDR1 MGHDK and CDR2 SYGVNS. This CDR3 spans 14 amino acids.

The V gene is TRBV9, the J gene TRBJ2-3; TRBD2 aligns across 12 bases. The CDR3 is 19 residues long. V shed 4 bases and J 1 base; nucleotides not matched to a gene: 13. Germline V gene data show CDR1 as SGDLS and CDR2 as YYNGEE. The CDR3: CASSPWASGRALGTDTQYF. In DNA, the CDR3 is TGTGCCAGCAGCCCCTGGGCTAGCGGGAGGGCCTTGGGCACAGATACGCAGTATTTT.

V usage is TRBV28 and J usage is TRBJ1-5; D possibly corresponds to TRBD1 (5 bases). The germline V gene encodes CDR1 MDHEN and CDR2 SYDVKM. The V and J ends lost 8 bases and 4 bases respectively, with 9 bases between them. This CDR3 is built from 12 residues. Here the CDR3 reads CASRTTNQPQHF. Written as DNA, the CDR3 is TGTGCCAGCCGGACAACTAATCAGCCCCAGCATTTT.

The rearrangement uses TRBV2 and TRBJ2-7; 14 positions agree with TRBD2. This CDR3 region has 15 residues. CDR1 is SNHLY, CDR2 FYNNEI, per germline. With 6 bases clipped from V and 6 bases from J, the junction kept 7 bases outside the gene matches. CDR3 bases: TGTGCCAGCAGCCCTCAAGGACTAGCGGGAGGCGAGCAGTACTTC. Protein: CASSPQGLAGGEQYF.

The CDR3 loop is CASSQDRQGRTEAFF. CDR3 DNA: TGCGCCAGCAGCCAAGATAGGCAGGGAAGAACTGAAGCTTTCTTT. This chain links TRBV4-1 with TRBJ1-1, with D tentatively TRBD1 (5 bases). The V end was cut by 0 bases, the J end by 5 bases, with 13 bases between. Germline CDR1 and CDR2: MGHRA and YSYEKL. The CDR3 is made up of 15 amino acids.

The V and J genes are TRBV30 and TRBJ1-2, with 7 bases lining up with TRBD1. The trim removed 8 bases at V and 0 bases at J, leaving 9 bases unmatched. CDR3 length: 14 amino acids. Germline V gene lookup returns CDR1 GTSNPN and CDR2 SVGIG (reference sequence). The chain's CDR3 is CASNQGEANYGYTF. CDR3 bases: TGTGCCAGTAATCAGGGGGAAGCTAACTATGGCTACACCTTC.

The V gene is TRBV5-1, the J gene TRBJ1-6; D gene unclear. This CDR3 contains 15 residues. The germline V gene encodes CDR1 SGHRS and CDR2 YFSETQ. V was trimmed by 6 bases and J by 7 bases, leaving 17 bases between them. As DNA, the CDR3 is TGCGCCAGCACCGCGGGCCCGTCTTTAAATTCACCCCTCCACTTT. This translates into CASTAGPSLNSPLHF.

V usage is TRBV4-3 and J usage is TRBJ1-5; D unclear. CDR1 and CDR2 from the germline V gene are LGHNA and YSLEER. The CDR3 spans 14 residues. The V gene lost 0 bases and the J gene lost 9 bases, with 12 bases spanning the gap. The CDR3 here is CASSQDAGDVPQHF. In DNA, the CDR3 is TGCGCCAGCAGCCAAGATGCCGGGGATGTGCCCCAGCATTTT.